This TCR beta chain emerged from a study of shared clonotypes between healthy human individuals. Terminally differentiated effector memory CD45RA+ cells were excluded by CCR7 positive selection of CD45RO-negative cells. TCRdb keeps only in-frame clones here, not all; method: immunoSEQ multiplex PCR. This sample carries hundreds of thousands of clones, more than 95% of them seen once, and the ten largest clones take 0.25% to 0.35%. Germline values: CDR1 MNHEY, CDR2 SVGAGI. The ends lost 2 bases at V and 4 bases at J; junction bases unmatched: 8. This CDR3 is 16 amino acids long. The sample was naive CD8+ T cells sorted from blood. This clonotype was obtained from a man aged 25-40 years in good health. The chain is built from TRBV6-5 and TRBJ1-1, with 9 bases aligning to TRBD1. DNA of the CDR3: TGTGCCAGCAGTTACCGGGACAGGGCTTTCTCCACTGAAGCTTTCTTT. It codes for CASSYRDRAFSTEAFF.